The sample holds one count of the clone carrying this T cell receptor (beta chain). Its specificity is unknown. This CDR3 region has 12 residues. From germline, CDR1 is SQVTM and CDR2 ANQGSEA. The entry originates in a study of CD8 T cells in Susac syndrome. cDNA came from approximately 0.5 to 1 ug RNA primed by random hexamers. Amplification of TCR beta CDR3 used immunoSEQ multiplex PCR across 54 Vbeta and 13 Jbeta. TCRdb reprocessed the immunoSEQ multiplex PCR reads via MiXCR and lists one record per CDR3 protein. The sample yields 150,000 to 200,000 distinct CDR3 sequences, just under 95% seen once. Findings and limits, study-wide: The study recognized that the number of individuals in its TCR sequencing and HLA analysis was relatively small.

The sequenced sample was CD4+ T cells from PBMCs. The V call is TRBV29-1, the J call TRBJ2-1; D is possibly TRBD1 or TRBD2 (5 bases each). The TCR was taken from a human donor in good health. For the CDR3, the DNA is TGCAGTTCCGGGACCAACTACAATGAGCAGTTCTTC. Residues: CSSGTNYNEQFF.